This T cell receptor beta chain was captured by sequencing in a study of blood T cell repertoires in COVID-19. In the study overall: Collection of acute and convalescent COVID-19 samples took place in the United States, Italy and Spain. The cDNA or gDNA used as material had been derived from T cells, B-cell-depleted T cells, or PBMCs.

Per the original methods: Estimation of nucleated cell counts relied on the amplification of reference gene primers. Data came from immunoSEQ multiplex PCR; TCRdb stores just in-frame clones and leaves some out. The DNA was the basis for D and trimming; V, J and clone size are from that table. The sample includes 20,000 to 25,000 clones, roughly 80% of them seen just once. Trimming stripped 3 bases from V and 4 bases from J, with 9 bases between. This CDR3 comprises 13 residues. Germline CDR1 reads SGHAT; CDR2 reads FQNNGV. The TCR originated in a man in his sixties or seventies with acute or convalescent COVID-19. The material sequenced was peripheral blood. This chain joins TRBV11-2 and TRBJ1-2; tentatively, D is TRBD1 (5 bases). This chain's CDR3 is CASSFSTVYGYTF. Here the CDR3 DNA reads TGTGCCAGCAGCTTCTCGACAGTCTATGGCTACACCTTC.